Listed below are T cell receptor beta chains from one sample, sequenced in a study of blood T cell repertoires in COVID-19. The method was immunoSEQ multiplex PCR; TCRdb's version includes in-frame clones alone and lacks a portion of them. The top ten hold 12% of the sample, which has roughly 200,000 clones, 82% seen once. The sample comprised PBMCs or T cells enriched from blood (not recorded which). The source of these receptors is a man aged 40-50 years who had recovered from COVID-19. The CDR3 runs from the conserved cysteine through the conserved F or W.

V gene | CDR3 protein
TRBV5-1 | CASSPAGRETQYF
TRBV5-4 | CASRDTWTGQQETQYF
TRBV28 | CASARTGERGYGYTF
TRBV19 | CASSMNQGAERNTEAFF
TRBV11-3 | CASSLDLRGSSYNEQFF
TRBV6-5 | CASSLLGDSGNTIYF
TRBV5-4 | CASSFQTGGAKTQYF
TRBV14 | CASSHSGSYNEQFF
TRBV27 | CASRSGQEGISPLHF
TRBV29-1 | CSASGLAPYNEQFF
TRBV19 | CASSIDRQGYEQYF
TRBV4-2 | CASSQEGLGQGVSGELFF
TRBV18 | CASSTGLGGTDTQYF
TRBV28 | CASSLSRGYEQYF
TRBV7-8 | CASIPGVLAGVHEQYF
TRBV6-6 | CASSINYNEQFF
TRBV4-3 | CASSQDSRRIGYF
TRBV5-1 | CASSFVKTGTGELFF
TRBV6-2/TRBV6-3 | CASSPWTGNAEAFF
TRBV3-1/TRBV3-2 | CASSQDPQSEKLFF
TRBV7-3 | CASSLRVEAEAFF
TRBV3-1/TRBV3-2 | CASSQDRDQPQHF
TRBV9 | CASSAYRVLSSGELFF
TRBV24-1 | CATSVTRGGIGHYNEQFF
TRBV19 | CASSIGTGGPGDTQYF
TRBV28 | CASIRESNNQPQHF
TRBV5-1 | CASSFGIQLTDTQYF
TRBV12-1 | CASSLVTGTDYGYTF
TRBV5-6 | CASSLPGTYGYTF
TRBV27 | CASSSADRATEAFF
TRBV29-1 | CSVRRGRDTQYF